This T cell receptor (beta chain) came from a study of identifying expanded T cells in peripheral blood (dated by TCRdb to between 2018 and 2021). In terms of the full investigation: Separate aliquots of the same genomic DNA pool were sequenced to produce technical replicates, and four replicates were compared in pairs. The paper's findings and limits, for the study overall: The authors expected that over much longer intervals, such as months to years, biological variance in healthy repertoires might increase even further. The binomial model flagged approximately 1.2 differentially abundant clones between technical replicates, compared with approximately 15 over about 2 weeks and approximately 19 over around four weeks. Across all healthy-donor time intervals, the beta-binomial model significantly lowered both the number of clones called differentially abundant and the false-positive rate. For all healthy donors, the variance in clone template counts between approximately two-week samples rose significantly as total template count increased.

TCRbeta CDR3 regions were profiled with the immunoSEQ Assay using bias-controlled multiplex PCR amplification of genomic DNA. The paper's processing steps were these. The absolute abundance of each unique TCRbeta CDR3 region was quantified after sequences were collapsed and filtered. Two models were used to test differential abundance: a binomial model (Fisher-equivalent) and a beta-binomial model that adds time-dependent variance fitted from healthy donors. Clones with fewer than 5 combined templates were excluded, and clones with Benjamini-Hochberg FDR below 0.01 were called differentially abundant. The form v = (b*log(k)+a)^2 was used to model beta-binomial variance as a function of total template count across the two samples. Drawn from immuneACCESS, this table holds only the in-frame rearrangements with V and J called that TCRdb kept. Clones are partly lost; checked studies trace under half to an unresolved V gene and leave the rest unexplained. V, J and clone size are taken as reported in that table, and D and trimming were inferred from the DNA itself. For this sample the table gives some 78,000 clones, of which about 83% were detected only once. Around 20% of the sample is taken by the ten largest.

Sequences KGHSH (CDR1) and LQKENI (CDR2) are obtained from the germline V gene. The CDR3 has 16 amino acids, counting the end cysteine and phenylalanine. Here the CDR3 DNA is all that survives: 48 bases in frame from base 1. Trimming takes 4 bases from V and 8 bases from J, and the germline ends sit 21 bases apart. Of note for this clone: Its antigen specificity is not known. Qualities for individual bases were not recorded, and no much larger clone is one base off.

No immune events such as infections were documented for the healthy donors during the collection period. Healthy-donor blood repertoires served as a training cohort to calibrate time-dependent variance in a beta-binomial model of T-cell clone differential abundance. The training cohort was composed of some ten healthy donors, 3 female and 7 male. An age range of roughly 25 to 70 years, with an average of 43 years, was recorded for the donors. Whole blood was collected from each healthy donor at three time points spaced approximately 2 weeks apart and obtained from a commercial supplier. For immunosequencing, genomic DNA was extracted from unsorted whole blood.

The chain links TRBV18 with TRBJ1-3, with the D gene too uncertain to name. The receptor was derived from a person between 18 and 75 years old in good health. What was sequenced was blood. The DNA is TGTGCCAGCTCACTCTTTGGGTCATCCCCCGAGGACACCATATATTTT. The translation is CASSLFGSSPEDTIYF.